Below, 7 T cell receptor beta chains from the same sample are listed, as sequenced in a study of T-cell reconstitution after alpha-beta-depleted transplantation in children. Unique molecular identifiers featured in how the TCRbeta library was prepared. TCRdb fed the PCR reads into MiXCR, producing one record per CDR3 protein. Of about 830,000 distinct CDR3 sequences listed, under 20% are singletons. The sequenced sample was PBMCs, mostly from graft donor cells, obtained 360 days after TCRalphabeta/CD19-depleted stem cell transplant. These receptors came from a male patient between 10 and 17 years old who had a stem cell transplant for acute lymphoblastic leukemia, so the T cells may come from the graft donor.

This clonotype has more than one count but fewer than ten. The rearrangement uses TRBV27 and TRBJ1-4; D ambiguous. CDR3 size: 14 residues. V lost 1 base and J 2 bases, leaving 5 bases between the germline ends. CDR1 is MNHEY and CDR2 is SMNVEV in the germline V gene (reference sequence). The CDR3 spells CASSLWHTNEKLFF. In nucleotides, the CDR3 is TGTGCCAGCAGTTTATGGCACACTAATGAAAAACTGTTTTTT.

This clonotype was recorded at least ten times. The chain uses TRBV29-1 and TRBJ2-7; a possible D gene is TRBD1 (6 bases). The CDR3 length is 12 residues. CDR1 and CDR2 from the germline V gene are SQVTM and ANQGSEA. V was cut by 4 bases and J by 3 bases, with 10 bases left in between. CDR3 residues: CSVVGGYYEQYF. CDR3 sequence (DNA): TGCAGCGTTGTTGGGGGCTACTACGAGCAGTACTTC.

The genes are TRBV5-6 and TRBJ2-2, with 8 bases that match TRBD2. Germline V gene lookup returns CDR1 SGHDT and CDR2 YYEEEE. The V segment lost 4 bases and the J segment 3 bases; nucleotides outside the gene matches: 5. CDR3 length: 15 residues. The CDR3 DNA reads TGTGCCAGCAGCCCCGGGACTAGGGACACCGGGGAGCTGTTTTTT. Its protein is CASSPGTRDTGELFF.

The chain is built from TRBV7-3 and TRBJ2-2, with D possibly being TRBD1 (5 bases). Trimming left V 5 bases short and J 2 bases short, with 15 bases between. The length of the CDR3 is 16 residues. Germline CDR1 and CDR2: SGHTA and FQGTGA. The CDR3 DNA sequence: TGTGCCAGCAGCCTCAGGGTCAGAGTAAACACCGGGGAGCTGTTTTTT. This encodes CASSLRVRVNTGELFF.

V is TRBV21-1 and J is TRBJ1-5; the listed D gene, TRBD1, was not tested against the DNA. TRBV21-1 is noted as a pseudogene. The CDR3 consists of 16 residues. In DNA form, the CDR3 reads TGTGCCAGCAGCTCGGGGGGACAGGGTATTGATCAGCCCCAGCATTTT. It is translated as CASSSGGQGIDQPQHF.

This chain connects TRBV7-9 to TRBJ2-1; tentatively, D is TRBD2 (5 bases). Germline V lookup: CDR1 SEHNR, CDR2 FQNEAQ (reference sequence). The CDR3 totals 17 residues. The V end lost 5 bases, the J end lost 4 bases, and 21 bases lay between the germline ends. CDR3 loop: CASSLEWSRTPYNEQFF. CDR3 sequence (DNA): TGTGCCAGCAGCCTCGAGTGGTCGCGGACTCCTTACAATGAGCAGTTCTTC.

This clonotype was counted between two and nine times. The V gene is TRBV2, the J gene TRBJ2-7; D unresolved. Germline V lookup: CDR1 SNHLY, CDR2 FYNNEI. This CDR3 contains 14 residues. The V gene lost 3 bases and the J gene lost 0 bases, with 9 bases spanning the gap. CDR3 amino acids: CASSDQQDSYEQYF. In nucleotides, the CDR3 is TGTGCCAGCAGTGATCAGCAGGACTCCTACGAGCAGTACTTC.